Listed below are T cell receptor beta chains from one sample, sequenced in a study of T cell responses to AZD1222 COVID-19 vaccine. Here immunoSEQ multiplex PCR was the method, and the copy in TCRdb shows in-frame clones only, minus some. There are about 120,000 clones in the sample; around 90% occur only once, and about a tenth lies in the top ten. Sequenced material: peripheral blood, taken on day 0 of AZD1222 vaccination. These receptors were collected from an adult in good health. Both conserved end residues are part of each CDR3. Each record gives: V gene, CDR3 protein.

>TRBV24-1
CATMTDTGELFF
>TRBV7-2
CASSLQRGPDPHEQFF
>TRBV24-1
CASSRGGTDTQYF
>TRBV10-3
CAIRALTAGTEAFF
>TRBV9
CASSALTGNTEAFF
>TRBV28
CASSFVGLMYF
>TRBV5-5
CASSLATTGVNTEAFF
>TRBV3-1/TRBV3-2
CASSQEGLGVETQYF
>TRBV9
CASRQGNSPLHF
>TRBV2
CASSAHGGLGNEQFF
>TRBV20-1
CSASGRQAAFF
>TRBV7-9
CASSLRQGAGNTIYF
>TRBV4-3
CASSQDLTGEKNSPLHF
>TRBV7-3
CASSPVGTARPYGYTF
>TRBV7-2
CASSLDPIRMPYNEQFF
>TRBV19
CASSIGFGASYEQYF
>TRBV5-1
CASSSGGGEQFF
>TRBV5-5
CASSLVGTDTEAFF
>TRBV27
CASTFGGRAIDTQYF
>TRBV6-5
CASSRQARSGNTIYF
>TRBV7-9
CASTHSVNYGYTF
>TRBV4-2
CASGLGGSPLHF
>TRBV12-5
CASGLNAGVGGELFF
>TRBV28
CASSSPTSGRAYEQYF
>TRBV18
CASSPLRGVGEKLFF
>TRBV7-2
CASSFSGSFTDTQYF
>TRBV11-3
CASSRDSSSYNEQFF